The 28 T cell receptor beta chains reported below all come from one sample, sequenced in a study of blood T cell repertoires in COVID-19. Here immunoSEQ multiplex PCR was the method, and the copy in TCRdb shows in-frame clones only, minus some. The sample yields approximately 240,000 clones, 87% seen once. The sequenced sample consisted of PBMCs or T cells enriched from blood (not recorded which). The receptors derive from a woman aged 25-40 years with acute COVID-19.

In this sample, this clone turned up many times. The J gene is TRBJ2-1, the V gene TRBV19; 12 bases align to TRBD2. J was trimmed by 10 bases and V by 7 bases; bases with no gene match: 5. From germline, CDR1 is LNHDA and CDR2 SQIVND (reference sequence). The CDR3 spans 13 residues. CDR3 in amino acids: CASMTSGSWEQFF. CDR3 DNA sequence: TGTGCCAGTATGACTAGCGGGAGCTGGGAGCAGTTCTTC.

This chain joins TRBV7-9 and TRBJ2-1; tentative D call: TRBD2 (5 bases). Trimming stripped 1 base from V and 1 base from J, with 14 bases between. The germline V gene encodes CDR1 SEHNR and CDR2 FQNEAQ (reference sequence). The CDR3 extends over 17 amino acids. The CDR3 sequence is CASSLGATDWSYNEQFF. The CDR3, as DNA: TGTGCCAGCAGCTTAGGAGCCACGGACTGGTCCTACAATGAGCAGTTCTTC. Full variable domain (outside the CDR3, taken from reference TRBV7-9 and TRBJ2-1): DTGVSQNPRHKITKRGQNVTFRCDPISEHNRLYWYRQTLGQGPEFLTYFQNEAQLEKSRLLSDRFSAERPKGSFSTLEIQRTEQGDSAMYLCASSLGATDWSYNEQFFGPGTRLTVL.

The gene calls are TRBV27 and TRBJ2-7; D not certain. Trimming shortened V by 4 bases and J by 3 bases, and 13 bases separated the two germline ends. Germline V lookup: CDR1 MNHEY, CDR2 SMNVEV (reference sequence). This CDR3 has 14 amino acids. The CDR3 is CASSSVHPIYEQYF. In DNA form, the CDR3 reads TGTGCCAGCAGTTCGGTTCACCCTATCTACGAGCAGTACTTC.

The CDR3 here is CASSHGLAGGYQPYNEQFF. The CDR3 nucleotides are TGTGCCAGCAGCCACGGACTAGCGGGAGGGTATCAACCCTACAATGAGCAGTTCTTC. The chain carries TRBV5-6 and TRBJ2-1; TRBD2 aligns across 15 bases. This CDR3 has 19 residues. CDR1 SGHDT and CDR2 YYEEEE come from the germline V gene. V shed 4 bases, J shed 2 bases, and the junction held 10 bases outside the gene matches.

The chain joins TRBV18 to TRBJ2-5; D uncertain. Trimming took off 5 bases at V and 5 bases at J, with 9 bases between the two ends. CDR3 size: 12 residues. CDR1 and CDR2 (germline): KGHSH, LQKENI. This chain's CDR3 is CASSDTRETQYF. The CDR3, as DNA: TGTGCCAGCTCAGACACTCGGGAGACCCAGTACTTC.

The V gene is TRBV14, the J gene TRBJ2-1, with 16 bases that match TRBD2. This CDR3 has 19 amino acids. Germline V CDR1 and CDR2: SGHDN, FVKESK. The ends lost 0 bases at V and 7 bases at J; junction bases unmatched: 9. DNA of the CDR3: TGTGCCAGCAGCCAAGAGAGGGGACCGGGACTAGCGGGAGGGAATGAGCAGTTCTTC. Protein: CASSQERGPGLAGGNEQFF.

The chain is built from TRBV5-6 and TRBJ1-6; TRBD1 matches 7 bases. Germline-derived CDR1 and CDR2 are SGHDT and YYEEEE. J gave up 10 bases and V 1 base, and 5 bases lay outside the gene matches. The CDR3 has 14 residues. The CDR3 is CASSLRTGRSPLHF. In DNA, the CDR3 is TGTGCCAGCAGCTTGAGGACAGGCAGGTCACCCCTCCACTTT. The complete variable domain, with remaining parts taken from reference TRBV5-6 and TRBJ1-6, reads DAGVTQSPTHLIKTRGQQVTLRCSPKSGHDTVSWYQQALGQGPQFIFQYYEEEERQRGNFPDRFSGHQFPNYSSELNVNALLLGDSALYLCASSLRTGRSPLHFGNGTRLTVT.

The chain joins TRBV15 to TRBJ2-6; D is ambiguous. Germline CDR1 reads LNHNV; CDR2 reads YYDKDF (reference sequence). The V end was cut by 6 bases, the J end by 1 base, with 7 bases between. CDR3 size: 14 residues. CDR3 bases: TGTGCCACCAGGGAGAGTTCTGGGGCCAACGTCCTGACTTTC. Its protein is CATRESSGANVLTF.

V is TRBV7-2 and J is TRBJ2-4; D possibly corresponds to TRBD2 (6 bases). Trimming removed 5 bases from V and 0 bases from J, with 20 bases in between. Germline-derived CDR1 and CDR2 are SGHTA and FQGNSA. This CDR3 has 18 residues. The CDR3 spells CASSGRTSPGLAKNIQYF. The CDR3 DNA sequence: TGTGCCAGCAGCGGCAGAACATCGCCGGGACTAGCCAAAAACATTCAGTACTTC.

V gene TRBV5-1 combines with J gene TRBJ2-7; 11 bases line up with TRBD2. Per germline, CDR1 SGHRS and CDR2 YFSETQ. The CDR3 consists of 18 residues. V lost 2 bases to trimming and J lost 4 bases; unmatched junction nucleotides: 14. CDR3 sequence: CASSFVGTSGPYAYEQYF. DNA for the CDR3: TGCGCCAGCAGCTTCGTTGGGACTAGCGGCCCATATGCGTACGAGCAGTACTTC.

The chain has TRBV27 and TRBJ1-5; perhaps TRBD1 as D (5 bases). V lost 6 bases to trimming and J lost 4 bases, with 16 bases between them. The germline CDR1 and CDR2 sequences are MNHEY and SMNVEV (reference sequence). This CDR3 region has 15 residues. The CDR3: CASSLTQGKNQPQHF. The CDR3, as DNA: TGTGCCAGCAGCCTTACCCAGGGTAAAAATCAGCCCCAGCATTTT.

The DNA for the CDR3 is TGCGCCAGCAGTGCCTATCCGGGACTAGCGGGGACCGGGGAGCTGTTTTTT. Translating gives CASSAYPGLAGTGELFF. This rearrangement joins TRBV23-1 to TRBJ2-2; TRBD2 aligns across 13 bases. TRBV23-1 is sorted into the ORF group, with uncertain function. With V trimmed by 5 bases and J by 5 bases, 8 bases remained unmatched. The length of the CDR3 is 17 residues.

V usage is TRBV7-3 and J usage is TRBJ2-1; 9 bases map to TRBD2. The CDR3 has 13 residues. The germline gives CDR1 SGHTA, CDR2 FQGTGA. Unmatched junction bases numbered 4, after V lost 8 bases and J lost 5 bases. The CDR3 nucleotides are TGTGCCAGCGCGACTAGCGGAAACAATGAGCAGTTCTTC. Translated, it gives CASATSGNNEQFF.

This sequence joins TRBV5-4 and TRBJ2-3, with D possibly TRBD2 on 5 matching bases. V was pared by 0 bases and J by 0 bases, with 8 bases between. The CDR3 is made up of 15 amino acids. CDR1 and CDR2 from the germline V gene are SGHNT and YYREEE (reference sequence). CDR3: CASSLGRGSTDTQYF. The CDR3 DNA is TGTGCCAGCAGCTTGGGACGGGGAAGCACAGATACGCAGTATTTT.

This clone was seen only a few times. This chain joins TRBV6-6 and TRBJ1-3; no clear D gene. Trimming pared 0 bases from V and 2 bases from J, leaving 8 bases between. Germline V CDR1 and CDR2: MNHNY, SVGAGI (reference sequence). The CDR3 runs 15 residues. This CDR3 reads CASSYSTVAGNTIYF. CDR3 in DNA: TGTGCCAGCAGTTACTCTACAGTCGCTGGAAACACCATATATTTT.

The J gene is TRBJ2-5, the V gene TRBV3-1 (or the pseudogene TRBV3-2), with TRBD1 matching 8 bases. V shed 10 bases and J 3 bases; nucleotides not matched to a gene: 13. CDR1 is LGHDT, CDR2 YNNKEL, per germline (reference sequence). This CDR3 spans 15 amino acids. The CDR3 DNA follows: TGTGCCACCAAGGACAGGGAGGCGCTCGAAGAGACCCAGTACTTC. Its protein product is CATKDREALEETQYF.

The chain recombines TRBV2 with TRBJ1-5, with 9 bases identical to TRBD1. The length of the CDR3 is 14 residues. Germline CDR1 and CDR2: SNHLY and FYNNEI. V lost 5 bases and J lost 6; bases outside the gene matches: 5. The CDR3 DNA reads TGTGCCAGCAGTCGGACAGGGGATGCTCAGCCCCAGCATTTT. Its protein is CASSRTGDAQPQHF. The complete variable domain, with remaining parts taken from reference TRBV2 and TRBJ1-5, reads EPEVTQTPSHQVTQMGQEVILRCVPISNHLYFYWYRQILGQKVEFLVSFYNNEISEKSEIFDDQFSVERPDGSNFTLKIRSTKLEDSAMYFCASSRTGDAQPQHFGDGTRLSIL.

J is TRBJ2-3 and V is TRBV7-2, with 9 bases that match TRBD2. After removal of 1 base from V and 1 base from J, the junction contained 6 bases not matched to a gene. The V gene's germline CDR1 is SGHTA and CDR2 FQGNSA. The CDR3 extends over 17 amino acids. CDR3 nucleotide sequence: TGTGCCAGCAGCTTAGAGGGGCGCGGGAGGGGCACAGATACGCAGTATTTT. It is translated as CASSLEGRGRGTDTQYF.

V and J are TRBV6-5 and TRBJ1-1; D is possibly TRBD1 (6 bases). This CDR3 contains 14 residues. CDR1 MNHEY and CDR2 SVGAGI come from the germline V gene. V dropped 9 bases and J dropped 4 bases, with 18 bases sitting between them. CDR3 DNA sequence: TGTGCCAGTCCGACAGGCGAGGGGAGCACTGAAGCTTTCTTT. Protein product: CASPTGEGSTEAFF.

The chain couples TRBV6-2 or TRBV6-3 to TRBJ2-4; the match to TRBD1 covers 7 bases. The junction had 3 bases not matched to a gene; V was cut back by 4 bases and J by 0 bases. CDR3 length: 15 residues. CDR1 MNHEY and CDR2 SVGEGT come from the germline V gene. The CDR3: CASSFWTGAKNIQYF. The CDR3 DNA reads as TGTGCCAGCAGTTTTTGGACAGGAGCCAAAAACATTCAGTACTTC.

This clone appeared a few times. V and J are TRBV6-2 or TRBV6-3 and TRBJ1-1; 10 bases match TRBD1. The CDR3 is made up of 16 amino acids. Germline V gene data show CDR1 as MNHEY and CDR2 as SVGEGT. J was trimmed by 1 base and V by 6 bases; bases with no gene match: 8. The CDR3 DNA reads TGTGCCAGCAGCCCTGACAGGGGGCGAGGGAACACTGAAGCTTTCTTT. Its protein is CASSPDRGRGNTEAFF.

The CDR3 DNA reads as TGTGCCAGCAGCGTCACAAACGCGGCCGAGCAACAAGCTTTCTTT. Translated: CASSVTNAAEQQAFF. This chain uses TRBV7-8 with TRBJ1-1; the D is unclear. V lost 5 bases and J 9 bases, leaving 22 bases between the germline ends. The CDR3 sequence is 15 residues long. Germline V gene data show CDR1 as SGHVS and CDR2 as FQNEAQ.

This rearrangement joins TRBV7-9 to TRBJ1-4; perhaps TRBD1 as D (5 bases). Germline CDR1 and CDR2: SEHNR and FQNEAQ (reference sequence). The ends were cut back, 3 bases at V and 0 bases at J, with 11 bases in the middle. CDR3 length equals 16 residues. The CDR3 spells CASSFARATTNEKLFF. CDR3 sequence (DNA): TGTGCCAGCAGCTTCGCCAGGGCCACAACTAATGAAAAACTGTTTTTT.

The V and J genes are TRBV28 and TRBJ2-2, with D possibly TRBD1 on 6 matching bases. This CDR3 contains 14 residues. CDR1 is MDHEN and CDR2 is SYDVKM in the germline V gene. V was clipped by 5 bases and J by 1 base, with 8 bases between them. The CDR3 is CASSRDMNTGELFF. The CDR3 DNA is TGTGCCAGCAGTCGGGACATGAACACCGGGGAGCTGTTTTTT. The variable domain in full, with the rest retrieved from reference TRBV28 and TRBJ2-2, is DVKVTQSSRYLVKRTGEKVFLECVQDMDHENMFWYRQDPGLGLRLIYFSYDVKMKEKGDIPEGYSVSREKKERFSLILESASTNQTSMYLCASSRDMNTGELFFGEGSRLTVL.

The J gene is TRBJ2-7, the V gene TRBV28, with D possibly matching TRBD1 (5 bases). CDR1 MDHEN and CDR2 SYDVKM come from the germline V gene. Trimming cost V 3 bases and J 1 base, with 10 bases left between them. The CDR3 has 14 amino acids. Here the CDR3 DNA reads TGTGCCAGCAGTTTTTCCAGGGCGTCCTACGAGCAGTACTTC. This encodes CASSFSRASYEQYF.

This sequence joins TRBV6-4 and TRBJ2-1; 12 bases agree with TRBD2. This CDR3 spans 13 amino acids. Germline lookup yields CDR1 MRHNA and CDR2 SNTAGT. Germline trimming cut 8 bases from V and 8 bases from J; bases unmatched to any gene: 4. This CDR3 reads CASSSGGAYEQFF. The CDR3 region has the DNA TGTGCCAGCTCTAGCGGGGGGGCGTATGAGCAGTTCTTC.

The J gene is TRBJ1-4, the V gene TRBV4-3; D remains unclear. Germline V CDR1 and CDR2: LGHNA, YSLEER. The CDR3 consists of 15 residues. Trimming removed 4 bases at V and 5 bases at J, with 14 bases between. CDR3 region: CASSRAEGFNEKLFF. CDR3 sequence (DNA): TGCGCCAGCAGCCGGGCGGAGGGATTCAATGAAAAACTGTTTTTT.

The chain carries TRBV7-2 and TRBJ2-1; D is ambiguous. Trimming took off 2 bases at V and 0 bases at J, with 8 bases between the two ends. Germline loops: CDR1 SGHTA, CDR2 FQGNSA. The CDR3 runs to 15 residues. The CDR3 DNA reads as TGTGCCAGCAGCTTATACCTCGGCTCCTACAATGAGCAGTTCTTC. Amino acids: CASSLYLGSYNEQFF.